This T cell receptor (beta chain) was retrieved from a study of neoadjuvant anti-PD-1 for oral cavity cancer. V was pared by 5 bases and J by 0 bases, with 11 bases between. This CDR3 is 15 amino acids long. Germline-derived CDR1 and CDR2 are SGHVS and FNYEAQ. This clone has only a few counts. Sequencing used immunoSEQ multiplex PCR; TCRdb keeps in-frame clones, though not all of them. The table has approximately 83,000 clones, about 80% seen once. Sequences were derived from PBMCs, sampled before nivolumab (anti-PD-1) treatment. This receptor was identified in a person aged 35 to 85 with oral cavity squamous cell carcinoma. The chain couples TRBV7-6 to TRBJ2-1; D is undetermined. CDR3 in amino acids: CASSLRDASYNEQFF. CDR3 coding DNA: TGTGCCAGCAGCCTAAGAGACGCCTCCTACAATGAGCAGTTCTTC.